These 23 T cell receptor beta chains were sequenced from one sample in a study of radiation and T cells in renal cell carcinoma (dated by TCRdb to 2018 to 2020). The time point label, as the study defines it: baseline pretreatment blood. Taken with the paper, the label for treatment or condition translates to: 15 Gy SBRT to primary tumor, nephrectomy 4 weeks later. Library generation was performed with the immunoSEQ multiplex PCR assay. Imported from immuneACCESS, the table was reduced by TCRdb to in-frame sequences with V and J called. These copies leave out some clones; in studies compared against another copy, an unresolved V gene accounts for under half, and the cause of the remainder is not known. This sample gives 90,000 to 95,000 clones in total; 82% of them show up just once. The ten most abundant clones make up 5% to 7.5% of the sample. The sample consisted of blood, taken from a patient whose treatment included radiotherapy and nephrectomy. Source of these receptors: a man aged 55 to 70 with renal cell carcinoma.

The chain has TRBV27 and TRBJ2-5, with D tentatively TRBD1 (6 bases). There are 16 residues in the CDR3. From germline, CDR1 is MNHEY and CDR2 SMNVEV (reference sequence). V lost 1 base and J lost 2, with 14 bases in between. The CDR3: CASSLLIGTRQETQYF. CDR3 coding DNA: TGTGCCAGCAGTTTATTAATCGGGACAAGACAAGAGACCCAGTACTTC.

V usage is TRBV15 and J usage is TRBJ1-4; 7 nucleotides match TRBD1. Looked up from germline, CDR1 is LNHNV and CDR2 is YYDKDF (reference sequence). J gave up 5 bases and V 0 bases, and 6 bases lay outside the gene matches. This CDR3 comprises 16 residues. The CDR3 here is CATSRDRQGVNEKLFF. The CDR3 DNA reads as TGTGCCACCAGCAGAGATCGTCAGGGGGTAAATGAAAAACTGTTTTTT.

The rearrangement joins TRBV4-2 to TRBJ2-3, with D perhaps TRBD1 or TRBD2 (6 bases each). This CDR3 is 15 amino acids long. V dropped 0 bases and J dropped 2 bases, with 9 bases sitting between them. The germline V gene encodes CDR1 LGHNA and CDR2 YNFKEQ. The CDR3 here is CASSQDGGPTDTQYF. The CDR3 bases are TGTGCCAGCAGCCAAGACGGGGGCCCCACAGATACGCAGTATTTT.

The J gene is TRBJ2-2, the V gene TRBV5-8; D gene unclear. The CDR3 is made up of 14 amino acids. Germline CDR1 SGHTS, CDR2 YDEGEE. The V end lost 2 bases, the J end lost 4 bases, and 9 bases lay between the germline ends. The CDR3 DNA follows: TGTGCCAGCAGCTTTTCGTCAATCACCGGGGAGCTGTTTTTT. This codes for CASSFSSITGELFF.

The chain couples TRBV14 to TRBJ1-2; TRBD1 matches at 9 bases. Germline V gene data show CDR1 as SGHDN and CDR2 as FVKESK. The V and J ends lost 4 bases and 6 bases, in that order; junction bases with no gene match: 9. The CDR3 runs 15 residues. CDR3 DNA sequence: TGTGCCAGCAGCCGGGTTACAGGGGGCGCTAATGGCTACACCTTC. As protein: CASSRVTGGANGYTF.

The sample holds one count of this clone. V and J are TRBV11-2 and TRBJ2-4, with TRBD1 identical over 8 bases. The length of the CDR3 is 15 residues. Looked up from germline, CDR1 is SGHAT and CDR2 is FQNNGV. V shed 0 bases and J 6 bases; nucleotides not matched to a gene: 4. CDR3 coding DNA: TGTGCCAGCAGCTTAGACAGGGGGCTGGGAAACATTCAGTACTTC. Protein: CASSLDRGLGNIQYF.

CDR3 nucleotide sequence: TGCGCCAGCGGCGCGGGGGCGGACACCGGGGAGCTGTTTTTT. Its translation is CASGAGADTGELFF. V gene TRBV5-1 combines with J gene TRBJ2-2; a possible D gene is TRBD2 (7 bases). The CDR3 spans 14 residues. V was cut by 7 bases and J by 3 bases, with 13 bases left in between. The germline gives CDR1 SGHRS, CDR2 YFSETQ. Filled out from reference TRBV5-1 and TRBJ2-2, the complete variable domain reads KAGVTQTPRYLIKTRGQQVTLSCSPISGHRSVSWYQQTPGQGLQFLFEYFSETQRNKGNFPGRFSGRQFSNSRSEMNVSTLELGDSALYLCASGAGADTGELFFGEGSRLTVL.

The CDR3 region is CASSLTTGELFF. The CDR3 DNA reads as TGTGCCAGCAGCCTCACCACCGGGGAGCTGTTTTTT. V usage is TRBV28 and J usage is TRBJ2-2; D gene uncertain. Trimming left V 6 bases short and J 4 bases short, with 6 bases between. There are 12 residues in the CDR3. Germline V lookup: CDR1 MDHEN, CDR2 SYDVKM.

The V and J genes are TRBV28 and TRBJ2-7; 7 bases align to TRBD2. J lost 1 base, V lost 6 bases, and 3 bases had no gene match. The CDR3 has 13 residues. Germline CDR1 is MDHEN and CDR2 is SYDVKM. In DNA form, the CDR3 reads TGTGCCAGCAGCTCTAGCGGATCCTACGAGCAGTACTTC. Translation gives CASSSSGSYEQYF.

The genes are TRBV7-3 and TRBJ2-1; possible D gene TRBD1, 6 bases. The germline V gene encodes CDR1 SGHTA and CDR2 FQGTGA. V lost 5 bases, J lost 9 bases, and 20 bases lay in between. The CDR3 extends over 15 amino acids. The CDR3 DNA reads TGTGCCAGCAGCCGAACTTGGGGGTCAGGGGCTGAGCAGTTCTTC. The encoded protein is CASSRTWGSGAEQFF.

The rearrangement links TRBV19 to TRBJ2-1; D ambiguous. Trimming took 5 bases from V and 13 from J, leaving 21 bases between them. Germline CDR1 and CDR2: LNHDA and SQIVND (reference sequence). The CDR3 is made up of 14 amino acids. Here the CDR3 DNA reads TGTGCCAGTAGTTCAAGGCCCCCCTCGGTTGGTCAGTTCTTC. Its translation: CASSSRPPSVGQFF.

This clone appeared a few times. V and J are TRBV28 and TRBJ2-1; TRBD1 aligns across 8 bases. Losses at the gene ends were 4 bases for V and 5 bases for J; bases not matched to a gene: 10. Germline CDR1 is MDHEN and CDR2 is SYDVKM. The CDR3 consists of 16 residues. This CDR3 is CASSSRGQGFDNEQFF. As DNA, the CDR3 is TGTGCCAGCAGTTCCCGCGGACAGGGTTTTGACAATGAGCAGTTCTTC.

This clone was detected only a few times. The V and J genes are TRBV7-9 and TRBJ1-6; D uncertain. Germline CDR1 and CDR2: SEHNR and FQNEAQ (reference sequence). The length of the CDR3 is 17 residues. V was clipped by 3 bases and J by 6 bases, with 18 bases between them. DNA of the CDR3: TGTGCCAGCAGCTTTCCCCCCACTTTGAGTTCTAATTCACCCCTCCACTTT. Translation gives CASSFPPTLSSNSPLHF.

The chain employs TRBV19 and TRBJ2-7, with TRBD1 as a possible D gene (9 bases). V lost 9 bases to trimming and J lost 6 bases, with 24 bases between them. The CDR3 length is 15 residues. The germline V gene has CDR1 LNHDA and CDR2 SQIVND (reference sequence). The CDR3 DNA sequence: TGTGCCAGCGCGGGGGGCGGGACAGGGTTCGGCGAGCAGTACTTC. Protein product: CASAGGGTGFGEQYF. The complete variable domain, with remaining parts taken from reference TRBV19 and TRBJ2-7, reads DGGITQSPKYLFRKEGQNVTLSCEQNLNHDAMYWYRQDPGQGLRLIYYSQIVNDFQKGDIAEGYSVSREKKESFPLTVTSAQKNPTAFYLCASAGGGTGFGEQYFGPGTRLTVT.

The chain recombines TRBV4-1 with TRBJ1-5; D remains ambiguous. This CDR3 comprises 14 residues. CDR1 and CDR2 from the germline V gene are MGHRA and YSYEKL. V lost 1 base to trimming and J lost 0 bases, with 4 bases between them. The CDR3, as DNA: TGCGCCAGCAGCCAAGGGGTTAGCAATCAGCCCCAGCATTTT. Translating gives CASSQGVSNQPQHF.

The CDR3 loop is CASSDRPGFYEQYF. As DNA, the CDR3 is TGTGCCAGCAGTGATCGACCAGGGTTCTACGAGCAGTACTTC. The chain recombines TRBV6-1 with TRBJ2-7, with D possibly matching TRBD1 (5 bases). The V end was cut by 3 bases, the J end by 3 bases, with 12 bases between. CDR1 and CDR2 (germline): MNHNS, SASEGT. The CDR3 sequence is 14 residues long.

The chain links TRBV5-4 to TRBJ2-5; 7 bases align to TRBD2. This CDR3 contains 16 residues. Germline CDR1 reads SGHNT; CDR2 reads YYREEE (reference sequence). V was pared by 4 bases and J by 2 bases, with 11 bases of the junction left unmatched. CDR3 in DNA: TGTGCCAGCAGCCCGGGTGTTGGACTAGGGCAAGAGACCCAGTACTTC. Its protein product is CASSPGVGLGQETQYF.

V usage is TRBV5-4 and J usage is TRBJ2-2; 7 nucleotides line up with TRBD1. The V gene end was trimmed by 4 bases and the J gene end by 4 bases; junction bases not matched to a gene: 13. This CDR3 contains 17 residues. The V gene's germline CDR1 is SGHNT and CDR2 YYREEE (reference sequence). The CDR3 region has the DNA TGTGCCAGCAGCCAGACTCCGGGGACAGACTCCACCGGGGAGCTGTTTTTT. This encodes CASSQTPGTDSTGELFF.

The genes are TRBV19 and TRBJ2-7; TRBD1 aligns across 9 bases. CDR1 is LNHDA, CDR2 SQIVND, per germline (reference sequence). This CDR3 region has 15 residues. The V segment lost 1 base and the J segment 5 bases; nucleotides outside the gene matches: 6. CDR3 sequence reads: CASSIGTGEVNEQYF. CDR3 nucleotide sequence: TGTGCCAGTAGTATAGGGACAGGGGAGGTCAACGAGCAGTACTTC.

The chain has TRBV10-1 and TRBJ2-5; 13 bases agree with TRBD2. After removal of 3 bases from V and 3 bases from J, the junction contained 1 base not matched to a gene. The CDR3 length is 15 residues. Germline lookup yields CDR1 WNHNN and CDR2 SYGVQD (reference sequence). The CDR3: CASSELAGGEETQYF. The CDR3 nucleotides are TGCGCCAGCAGTGAACTAGCGGGAGGGGAAGAGACCCAGTACTTC.

The chain combines TRBV25-1 with TRBJ1-4; D remains ambiguous. Trimming cost V 5 bases and J 7 bases, with 20 bases left between them. The CDR3 sequence is 16 residues long. Germline CDR1 is MGHDK and CDR2 is SYGVNS. DNA of the CDR3: TGTGCCAGCAGTCCCCCTCGGGGAAGGAGGCGTGAAAAACTGTTTTTT. Its protein is CASSPPRGRRREKLFF.

The chain links TRBV21-1 to TRBJ1-5; the DNA was not used to check the table's D call, TRBD1. TRBV21-1 has pseudogene status. The CDR3 runs to 16 residues. The chain's CDR3 is CASSKREGGSNQPQHF. The CDR3 DNA sequence: TGTGCCAGCAGCAAAAGGGAAGGGGGTAGCAATCAGCCCCAGCATTTT.

The chain links TRBV23-1 to TRBJ2-3, with 11 bases fitting TRBD1. TRBV23-1 has ORF status, its function being uncertain. This CDR3 has 19 residues. Losses at the gene ends were 0 bases for V and 6 bases for J; bases not matched to a gene: 14. The CDR3 DNA is TGCGCCAGCAGTCAATCTTGGACAGGGGGCATTATAGGTCTGGATACGCAGTATTTT. This encodes CASSQSWTGGIIGLDTQYF.